These 32 T cell receptor beta chains were sequenced from one sample in a study of cytomegalovirus exposure and HLA in healthy donors (dated by TCRdb to the late 2010s). Library prep was done by the immunoSEQ multiplex PCR assay. For the multiplex PCR, a mixture combining 60 forward primers for TCR Vbeta segments and 13 reverse primers for TCR Jbeta segments was used. In its TCRdb copy, this immuneACCESS table keeps in-frame sequences only and misses some clones. Where compared with another copy, unresolved V genes explain less than half of these, and the others have no known cause. Across this sample there are approximately 130,000 clones, with about 69% seen only once. The top ten clonotypes cover less than 4% of the sample. The sample comprised PBMCs. These receptor sequences come from a man younger than 40 in good health and CMV-seronegative.

In its sample, this clone was seen once. CDR3 region: CASSFGQVNRVEQFF. CDR3 coding DNA: TGTGCCAGCAGCTTTGGACAGGTAAATCGGGTGGAGCAGTTCTTC. The V gene is TRBV11-2, the J gene TRBJ2-1; 7 bases line up with TRBD1. V shed 3 bases, J shed 10 bases, and the junction held 12 bases outside the gene matches. The CDR3 loop spans 15 amino acids. The germline CDR1 and CDR2 sequences are SGHAT and FQNNGV.

This clone has a single count. This chain joins TRBV28 and TRBJ2-7; TRBD1 might be the D (6 bases). Germline V gene data show CDR1 as MDHEN and CDR2 as SYDVKM. Between the trimmed V and J ends, which lost 6 bases and 2 bases, there was a span of 20 bases. The CDR3 has 16 residues. CDR3: CASSQTGILSPYEQYF. In DNA form, the CDR3 reads TGTGCCAGCAGCCAAACAGGGATTCTGTCGCCCTACGAGCAGTACTTC.

In its sample, this clone was seen a few times. The CDR3 protein is CASSFLSGWLAGETGELFF. For the CDR3, the DNA is TGTGCCAGCAGTTTCTTGTCCGGGTGGCTAGCGGGAGAAACCGGGGAGCTGTTTTTT. This chain links TRBV27 with TRBJ2-2; 10 nucleotides line up with TRBD2. The V gene's germline CDR1 is MNHEY and CDR2 SMNVEV (reference sequence). V trimming: 3 bases; J trimming: 5 bases; junction bases outside the gene matches: 15. CDR3 size: 19 residues.

V and J are TRBV4-2 and TRBJ1-4; possible D gene TRBD1, 6 bases. The CDR3 sequence is 22 residues long. From germline, CDR1 is LGHNA and CDR2 YNFKEQ. Deletions cut 0 bases from V and 8 bases from J, with 34 bases between. In DNA form, the CDR3 reads TGTGCCAGCAGCCAAGATATCCCACGACGATCGGCGGACAGTACTAGACGGGAAAAACTGTTTTTT. This gives the protein CASSQDIPRRSADSTRREKLFF.

The J gene is TRBJ2-1, the V gene TRBV6-5; D may be TRBD2 (6 bases). Trimming removed 0 bases at V and 5 bases at J, with 14 bases between. The germline V gene has CDR1 MNHEY and CDR2 SVGAGI. The CDR3 has 16 amino acids. The chain's CDR3 is CASSYSTGEVDNEQFF. In nucleotides, the CDR3 is TGTGCCAGCAGTTACTCGACTGGGGAGGTAGACAATGAGCAGTTCTTC.

CDR3 coding DNA: TGTGCCAGCAGCTTAGTTCGAGGACACCCGGACTATGGCTACACCTTC. It yields the protein CASSLVRGHPDYGYTF. V and J are TRBV7-9 and TRBJ1-2; D is perhaps TRBD1 (5 bases). V was cut by 1 base and J by 3 bases, with 15 bases left in between. Germline-derived CDR1 and CDR2 are SEHNR and FQNEAQ (reference sequence). The CDR3 has 16 amino acids.

The CDR3 sequence is CATWDTSDTGELFF. The CDR3 region has the DNA TGTGCCACCTGGGACACTTCCGACACCGGGGAGCTGTTTTTT. The genes are TRBV10-3 and TRBJ2-2, with a weak D call TRBD1 (6 bases). The CDR3 consists of 14 residues. The V end lost 10 bases, the J end lost 3 bases, and 15 bases lay between the germline ends. Germline V gives CDR1 ENHRY, CDR2 SYGVKD.

As to this clone: Other DNA sequences in the same sample also yield this CDR3. The J gene is TRBJ2-7, the V gene TRBV10-3, with TRBD1 matching over 8 bases. V lost 2 bases, J lost 6 bases, and 6 bases stayed unmatched. In germline, CDR1 is ENHRY, CDR2 SYGVKD. The CDR3 is 14 residues long. CDR3: CAISEGQGSREQYF. The CDR3, as DNA: TGTGCCATCAGTGAGGGACAGGGATCCCGCGAGCAGTACTTC.

The chain uses TRBV5-6 and TRBJ2-1, with unresolved D. The CDR3 consists of 16 residues. Germline CDR1 is SGHDT and CDR2 is YYEEEE. V was cut by 1 base and J by 6 bases, with 17 bases left in between. CDR3 sequence: CASSLFTIPVLNEQFF. The CDR3 nucleotides are TGTGCCAGCAGCTTGTTTACAATCCCCGTCCTCAATGAGCAGTTCTTC.

This clone was counted once. This sequence joins TRBV7-3 and TRBJ1-6; D is undetermined. V was cut by 3 bases and J by 8 bases, with 17 bases left in between. This CDR3 contains 16 residues. Germline V gives CDR1 SGHTA, CDR2 FQGTGA. In DNA form, the CDR3 reads TGTGCCAGCAGCTTTTGGGTGGGGTGGGAGGATTCACCCCTCCACTTT. Protein: CASSFWVGWEDSPLHF.

V gene TRBV7-2 combines with J gene TRBJ1-5, with 10 bases matching TRBD1. V shed 1 base, J shed 3 bases, and the junction held 6 bases outside the gene matches. From germline, CDR1 is SGHTA and CDR2 FQGNSA. This CDR3 contains 17 residues. DNA of the CDR3: TGTGCCAGCAGCTTAGTCGGGACAGGGGATTCCAATCAGCCCCAGCATTTT. This gives the protein CASSLVGTGDSNQPQHF.

The rearrangement links TRBV29-1 to TRBJ1-2; D gene ambiguous. The CDR3 is 9 residues long. Trimming removed 3 bases at V and 11 bases at J, with 7 bases between. Looked up from germline, CDR1 is SQVTM and CDR2 is ANQGSEA. The CDR3 loop reads CSVDPSYTF. The CDR3 DNA follows: TGCAGCGTTGATCCTTCTTACACCTTC.

This clone came up a few times. This chain uses TRBV6-4 with TRBJ2-1; 7 nucleotides line up with TRBD2. CDR1 is MRHNA, CDR2 SNTAGT, per germline. After removal of 3 bases from V and 4 bases from J, the junction contained 0 bases not matched to a gene. There are 13 residues in the CDR3. CDR3 bases: TGTGCCAGCAGTGAGCGGGAGTACAATGAGCAGTTCTTC. As protein: CASSEREYNEQFF.

The genes are TRBV30 and TRBJ2-2; D is perhaps TRBD1 (6 bases). The CDR3 spans 14 residues. The V gene lost 6 bases and the J gene lost 5 bases, with 16 bases spanning the gap. Germline V gene sequence: CDR1 GTSNPN, CDR2 SVGIG (reference sequence). The CDR3 DNA follows: TGTGCCTGCCAACCGGGACACAATACCGGGGAGCTGTTTTTT. Amino acids: CACQPGHNTGELFF.

The chain is built from TRBV5-1 and TRBJ2-3; TRBD1 might be the D (6 bases). The CDR3 contains 14 residues. CDR1 is SGHRS, CDR2 YFSETQ, per germline. Trimming left V 2 bases short and J 2 bases short, with 9 bases between. The CDR3 here is CASSFGQNTDTQYF. In DNA form, the CDR3 reads TGCGCCAGCAGCTTTGGACAGAACACAGATACGCAGTATTTT.

This chain joins TRBV5-1 and TRBJ1-5; possible D gene TRBD1, 6 bases. The CDR3 totals 14 residues. The germline gives CDR1 SGHRS, CDR2 YFSETQ. V dropped 0 bases and J dropped 7 bases, with 11 bases sitting between them. The CDR3 DNA follows: TGCGCCAGCAGCTTGGTTCCAGGGGAACAGCCCCAGCATTTT. Amino acid sequence: CASSLVPGEQPQHF.

V and J are TRBV9 and TRBJ2-1; weak D call: TRBD1 (5 bases). This CDR3 contains 15 residues. Deletions cut 0 bases from V and 4 bases from J, with 11 bases between. From germline, CDR1 is SGDLS and CDR2 YYNGEE. The CDR3 sequence: CASSVVTGVYNEQFF. The CDR3 DNA reads as TGTGCCAGCAGCGTAGTTACAGGAGTATACAATGAGCAGTTCTTC.

The V call is TRBV29-1, the J call TRBJ2-3, with 13 bases matching TRBD2. Germline values: CDR1 SQVTM, CDR2 ANQGSEA. V dropped 1 base and J dropped 1; count of bases not matched to a gene: 2. The CDR3 length is 16 residues. In nucleotides, the CDR3 is TGCAGCGTTGAAGGGACTAGCGGGAGCCGCACAGATACGCAGTATTTT. It specifies CSVEGTSGSRTDTQYF.

The chain carries TRBV4-2 and TRBJ2-7; D uncertain. Germline V gives CDR1 LGHNA, CDR2 YNFKEQ. The CDR3 runs 13 residues. V lost 1 base and J lost 3, with 7 bases in between. The DNA of the CDR3 is TGTGCCAGCAGCCAAGGCGACAACTACGAGCAGTACTTC. This translates into CASSQGDNYEQYF.

This chain uses TRBV10-3 with TRBJ1-1; no definite D call. Germline V gives CDR1 ENHRY, CDR2 SYGVKD. Trimming cost V 6 bases and J 5 bases, with 7 bases left between them. This CDR3 is 11 amino acids long. This CDR3 reads CAISGRTEAFF. The CDR3 DNA is TGTGCCATCAGCGGGAGGACTGAAGCTTTCTTT.

V is TRBV7-6 and J is TRBJ1-1, with D unresolved. The CDR3 loop spans 13 amino acids. The ends were cut back, 0 bases at V and 11 bases at J, with 13 bases in the middle. Germline CDR1 is SGHVS and CDR2 is FNYEAQ. The CDR3 DNA follows: TGTGCCAGCAGCTTAGCGGTTACGGGTCTGGCTTTCTTT. Amino acids: CASSLAVTGLAFF.

The rearrangement links TRBV19 to TRBJ1-2; no definite D call. V was cut by 7 bases and J by 8 bases, with 17 bases left in between. The CDR3 has 13 residues. Per germline, CDR1 LNHDA and CDR2 SQIVND (reference sequence). The CDR3 DNA reads TGTGCCAGTAAGAAGGATCGAGGTGGGGGCTACACCTTC. As protein: CASKKDRGGGYTF.

This clone appeared a single time. The V and J genes are TRBV28 and TRBJ2-2, with D possibly TRBD1 on 5 matching bases. V was clipped by 4 bases and J by 3 bases, with 9 bases between them. Per the germline V gene, CDR1 is MDHEN and CDR2 is SYDVKM. The CDR3 covers 14 residues. This chain's CDR3 is CASSSTGDTGELFF. The CDR3 DNA follows: TGTGCCAGCAGTTCCACAGGAGACACCGGGGAGCTGTTTTTT.

J is TRBJ2-7 and V is TRBV11-2; the match to TRBD1 covers 7 bases. Losses at the gene ends were 2 bases for V and 2 bases for J; bases not matched to a gene: 12. Germline CDR1 reads SGHAT; CDR2 reads FQNNGV. The CDR3 extends over 17 amino acids. The CDR3 nucleotides are TGTGCCAGCAGCTTACCATTACAGGGGCTCGTAACCTACGAGCAGTACTTC. This encodes CASSLPLQGLVTYEQYF.

The V call is TRBV4-3, the J call TRBJ1-2, with D maybe TRBD1 (5 bases). From germline, CDR1 is LGHNA and CDR2 YSLEER. Trimming pared 1 base from V and 4 bases from J, leaving 13 bases between. This CDR3 spans 15 amino acids. CDR3 sequence: CASSQGMQGSYGYTF. The CDR3 DNA reads TGCGCCAGCAGCCAAGGGATGCAGGGCAGCTATGGCTACACCTTC.

V and J are TRBV6-5 and TRBJ2-1; the D gene is possibly TRBD1 (6 bases). The CDR3 is 16 amino acids. Germline V lookup: CDR1 MNHEY, CDR2 SVGAGI. The V gene lost 2 bases and the J gene lost 5 bases, with 16 bases spanning the gap. The CDR3 region has the DNA TGTGCCAGCAGTTACGCGTGGGCAGGGACACACAATGAGCAGTTCTTC. This sequence encodes CASSYAWAGTHNEQFF.

The rearrangement uses TRBV18 and TRBJ2-1; 7 bases fit TRBD1. Trimming took 4 bases from V and 4 from J; bases not matched to a gene: 7. The length of the CDR3 is 15 residues. The germline V gene has CDR1 KGHSH and CDR2 LQKENI. CDR3 loop: CASSRGGRDYNEQFF. The CDR3 nucleotides read TGTGCCAGCTCACGAGGGGGCAGGGATTACAATGAGCAGTTCTTC.

V is TRBV25-1 and J is TRBJ1-5; unclear D gene. V shed 3 bases and J shed 7 bases, with 10 bases lying between them. This CDR3 is built from 13 residues. CDR1 is MGHDK, CDR2 SYGVNS, per germline. CDR3 in DNA: TGTGCCAGCAGTGAGAAGCGATCCCAGCCCCAGCATTTT. Protein product: CASSEKRSQPQHF.

The V call is TRBV5-6, the J call TRBJ2-7; D possibly corresponds to TRBD2 (6 bases). V gave up 0 bases and J gave up 4 bases, with 8 bases separating them. The CDR3 extends over 13 amino acids. Germline-derived CDR1 and CDR2 are SGHDT and YYEEEE. For the CDR3, the DNA is TGTGCCAGCAGCTTGGGTGGGGGGTACGAGCAGTACTTC. This encodes CASSLGGGYEQYF.

In its sample, this clone was seen a few times. The V call is TRBV30, the J call TRBJ2-7; 9 bases are a match to TRBD1. Germline CDR1 is GTSNPN and CDR2 is SVGIG (reference sequence). This CDR3 has 12 residues. J lost 1 base, V lost 5 bases, and 0 bases had no gene match. The CDR3 region has the DNA TGTGCCTGGGGACAGGGGTCCTACGAGCAGTACTTC. As protein: CAWGQGSYEQYF.

The rearrangement joins TRBV2 to TRBJ1-5; TRBD1 is a possible D gene (5 bases). The ends were cut back, 5 bases at V and 6 bases at J, with 11 bases in the middle. This CDR3 spans 13 amino acids. Germline V gene lookup returns CDR1 SNHLY and CDR2 FYNNEI. The CDR3 spells CASSSEGVQPQHF. In DNA, the CDR3 is TGTGCCAGCAGTTCCGAAGGGGTTCAGCCCCAGCATTTT.

This clone was seen many times. The chain joins TRBV10-3 to TRBJ2-7, with 7 bases lining up with TRBD1. The CDR3 has 15 amino acids. J gave up 5 bases and V 5 bases, and 12 bases lay outside the gene matches. CDR1 is ENHRY, CDR2 SYGVKD, per germline. The CDR3 sequence is CAISTTGQVQNEQYF. DNA of the CDR3: TGTGCCATCAGTACGACTGGACAGGTACAGAACGAGCAGTACTTC.